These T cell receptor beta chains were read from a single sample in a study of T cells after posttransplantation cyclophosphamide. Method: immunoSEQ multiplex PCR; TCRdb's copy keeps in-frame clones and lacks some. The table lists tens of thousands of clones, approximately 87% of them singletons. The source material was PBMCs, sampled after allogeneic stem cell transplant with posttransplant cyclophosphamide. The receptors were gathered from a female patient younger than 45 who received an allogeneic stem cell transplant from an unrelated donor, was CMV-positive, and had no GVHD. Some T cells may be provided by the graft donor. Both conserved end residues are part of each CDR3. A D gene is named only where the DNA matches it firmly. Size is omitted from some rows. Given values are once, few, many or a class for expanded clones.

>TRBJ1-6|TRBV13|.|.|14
TGTGCCAGCAGCTTAGAAAACCAGGCAGGACCCCTCCACTTT
CASSLENQAGPLHF
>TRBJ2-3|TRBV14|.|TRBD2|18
TGTGCCAGCAGCCACAACATCTTCCGGGGGGGAAACACAGATACGCAGTATTTT
CASSHNIFRGGNTDTQYF
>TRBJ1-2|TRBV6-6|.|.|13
TGTGCCAGCAGTTATACCAGTAACTATGGCTACACCTTC
CASSYTSNYGYTF
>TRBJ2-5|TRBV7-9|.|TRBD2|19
TGTGCCAGCAGCTCCCCGCGGACTAGCCGCAGTCGTGTGGAAGAGACCCAGTACTTC
CASSSPRTSRSRVEETQYF
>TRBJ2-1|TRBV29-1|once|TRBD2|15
TGCAGCGTTGGGACTAGCGGGGGGTCCTACAATGAGCAGTTCTTC
CSVGTSGGSYNEQFF
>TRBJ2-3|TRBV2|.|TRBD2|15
TGTGCCAGCAGTGAACTAGCGGGGGATCAAGATACGCAGTATTTT
CASSELAGDQDTQYF
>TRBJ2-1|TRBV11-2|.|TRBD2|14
TGTGCCAGCAGCCAAGGCGGGGGGTACAATGAGCAGTTCTTC
CASSQGGGYNEQFF
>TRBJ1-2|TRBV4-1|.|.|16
TGCGCCAGCAGCCAAGCCTCGTCGGGGATTTATGGTGGCTACACCTTC
CASSQASSGIYGGYTF
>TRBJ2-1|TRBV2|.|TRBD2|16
TGTGCCAGCCCCAAGACTAGCGGGGGGTTTAGTAATGAGCAGTTCTTC
CASPKTSGGFSNEQFF
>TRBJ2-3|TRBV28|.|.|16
TGTGCCAGCAGTTTAATAACAGAGTCTTTCACAGATACGCAGTATTTT
CASSLITESFTDTQYF
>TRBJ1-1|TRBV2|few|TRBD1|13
TGTGCCACTATGGGACAGGGGGCCTCTGAAGCTTTCTTT
CATMGQGASEAFF
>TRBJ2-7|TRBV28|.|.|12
TGTGCCAGCGGGGGGTCCTCCTACGAGCAGTACTTC
CASGGSSYEQYF
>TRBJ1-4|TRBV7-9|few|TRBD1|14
TGTGCCAGCAGCTTTATGACAGGGATTGAAAAACTGTTTTTT
CASSFMTGIEKLFF
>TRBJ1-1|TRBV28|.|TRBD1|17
TGTGCCAGCAGTTTTCAGGGGGCCCGGTATCTGAACACTGAAGCTTTCTTT
CASSFQGARYLNTEAFF
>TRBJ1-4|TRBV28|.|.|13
TGTGCCAGCCTCGACCTGGACAGCAAAAAACTGTTTTTT
CASLDLDSKKLFF
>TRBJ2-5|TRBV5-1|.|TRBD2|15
TGCGCCAGCAGCGGACTAGCGGGGGGAAGGGAGACCCAGTACTTC
CASSGLAGGRETQYF
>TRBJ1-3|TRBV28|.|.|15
TGTGCCAGCAGTTTACGGGGGGGTGGAACAAACACCATATATTTT
CASSLRGGGTNTIYF
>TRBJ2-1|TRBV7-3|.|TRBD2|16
TGTGCCAGCAGCACAGCCGGGACTAGCTATTTCAATGAGCAGTTCTTC
CASSTAGTSYFNEQFF
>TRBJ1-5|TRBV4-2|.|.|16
TGTGCCAGCAGCCAAGATCAAGGCGGGACGAATCAGCCCCAGCATTTT
CASSQDQGGTNQPQHF
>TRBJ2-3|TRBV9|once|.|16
TGTGCCAGCAGCGTGACCCGGGCCCAGGGTTCAGATACGCAGTATTTT
CASSVTRAQGSDTQYF